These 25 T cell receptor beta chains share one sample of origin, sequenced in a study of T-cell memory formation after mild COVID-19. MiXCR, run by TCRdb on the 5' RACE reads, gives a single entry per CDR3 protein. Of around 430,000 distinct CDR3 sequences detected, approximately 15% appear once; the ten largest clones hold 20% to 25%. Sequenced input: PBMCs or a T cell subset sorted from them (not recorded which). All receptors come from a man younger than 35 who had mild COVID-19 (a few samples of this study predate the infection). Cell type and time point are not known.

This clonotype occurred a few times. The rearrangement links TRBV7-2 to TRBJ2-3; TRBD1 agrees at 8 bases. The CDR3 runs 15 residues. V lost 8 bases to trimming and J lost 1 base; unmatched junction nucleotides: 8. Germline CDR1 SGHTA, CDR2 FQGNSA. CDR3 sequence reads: CASGTRGRGTDTQYF. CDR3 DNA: TGTGCCAGCGGAACCAGGGGGCGAGGCACAGATACGCAGTATTTT.

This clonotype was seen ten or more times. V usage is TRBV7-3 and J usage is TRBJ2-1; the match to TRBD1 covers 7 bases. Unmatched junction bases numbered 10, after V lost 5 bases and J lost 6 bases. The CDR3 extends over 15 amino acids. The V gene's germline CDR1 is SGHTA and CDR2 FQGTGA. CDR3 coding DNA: TGTGCCAGCAGCCAACGACAGGGTTGGGGCAATGAGCAGTTCTTC. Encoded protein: CASSQRQGWGNEQFF.

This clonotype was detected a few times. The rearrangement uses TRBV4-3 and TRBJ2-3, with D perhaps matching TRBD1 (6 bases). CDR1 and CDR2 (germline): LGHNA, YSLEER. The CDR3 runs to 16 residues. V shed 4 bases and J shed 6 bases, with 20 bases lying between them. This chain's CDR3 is CASSPTPGQISDTQYF. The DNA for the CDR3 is TGCGCCAGCAGCCCGACGCCAGGACAGATAAGCGATACGCAGTATTTT.

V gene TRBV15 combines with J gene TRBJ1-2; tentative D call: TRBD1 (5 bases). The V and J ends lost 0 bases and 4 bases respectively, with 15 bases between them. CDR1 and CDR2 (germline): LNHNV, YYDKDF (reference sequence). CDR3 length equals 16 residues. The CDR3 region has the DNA TGTGCCACCAGCAGAGATGTCTCCGGGGCCTTCTATGGCTACACCTTC. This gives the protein CATSRDVSGAFYGYTF.

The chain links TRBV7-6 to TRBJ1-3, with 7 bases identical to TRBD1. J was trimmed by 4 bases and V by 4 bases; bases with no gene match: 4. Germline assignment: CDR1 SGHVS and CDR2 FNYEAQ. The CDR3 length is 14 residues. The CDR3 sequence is CASSWDSNGNTIYF. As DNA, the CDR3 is TGTGCCAGCAGCTGGGACAGTAACGGAAACACCATATATTTT.

The CDR3 is CASTPQRGGQDEQFF. CDR3 in DNA: TGTGCCAGCACGCCACAGCGGGGGGGCCAAGATGAGCAGTTCTTC. The gene calls are TRBV12-3 or TRBV12-4 and TRBJ2-1, with 10 bases identical to TRBD2. The CDR3 spans 15 residues. The ends lost 7 bases at V and 8 bases at J; junction bases unmatched: 11.

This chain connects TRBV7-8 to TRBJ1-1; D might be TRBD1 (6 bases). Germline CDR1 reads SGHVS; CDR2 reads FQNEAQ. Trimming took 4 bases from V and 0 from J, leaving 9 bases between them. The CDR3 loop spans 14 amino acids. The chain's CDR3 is CASSWGAMNTEAFF. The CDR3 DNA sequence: TGTGCCAGCAGCTGGGGGGCCATGAACACTGAAGCTTTCTTT.

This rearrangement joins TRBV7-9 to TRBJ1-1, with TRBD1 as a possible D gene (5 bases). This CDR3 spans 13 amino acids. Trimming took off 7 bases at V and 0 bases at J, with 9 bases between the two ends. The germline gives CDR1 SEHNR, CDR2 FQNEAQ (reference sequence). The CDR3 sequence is CASITGMNTEAFF. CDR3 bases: TGTGCCAGCATTACAGGCATGAACACTGAAGCTTTCTTT.

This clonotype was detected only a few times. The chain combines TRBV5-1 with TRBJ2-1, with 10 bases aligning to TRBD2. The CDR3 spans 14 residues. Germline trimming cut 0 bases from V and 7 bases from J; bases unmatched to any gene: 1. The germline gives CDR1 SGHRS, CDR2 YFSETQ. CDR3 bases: TGCGCCAGCAGCTTGGAAGCGGGGGGGAATGAGCAGTTCTTC. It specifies CASSLEAGGNEQFF.

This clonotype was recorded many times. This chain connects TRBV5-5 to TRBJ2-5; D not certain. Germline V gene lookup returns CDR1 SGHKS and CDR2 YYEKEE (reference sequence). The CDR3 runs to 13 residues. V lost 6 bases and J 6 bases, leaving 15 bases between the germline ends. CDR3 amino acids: CASTLGPSQTQYF. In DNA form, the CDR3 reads TGTGCCAGCACACTGGGTCCCAGTCAGACCCAGTACTTC.

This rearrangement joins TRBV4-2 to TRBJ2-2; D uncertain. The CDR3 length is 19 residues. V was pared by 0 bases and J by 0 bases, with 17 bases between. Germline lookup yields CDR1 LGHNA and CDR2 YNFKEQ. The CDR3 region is CASSQEGVESRPNTGELFF. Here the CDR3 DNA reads TGTGCCAGCAGCCAAGAAGGAGTAGAGAGCAGACCGAACACCGGGGAGCTGTTTTTT.

CDR3 DNA sequence: TGTGCCATCAGTGTACGCGGGGACTACGAGCAGTACTTC. Amino acids: CAISVRGDYEQYF. The chain couples TRBV10-3 to TRBJ2-7, with TRBD2 as a possible D gene (6 bases). CDR3 length: 13 amino acids. Per the germline V gene, CDR1 is ENHRY and CDR2 is SYGVKD. Trimming shortened V by 4 bases and J by 3 bases, and 10 bases separated the two germline ends.

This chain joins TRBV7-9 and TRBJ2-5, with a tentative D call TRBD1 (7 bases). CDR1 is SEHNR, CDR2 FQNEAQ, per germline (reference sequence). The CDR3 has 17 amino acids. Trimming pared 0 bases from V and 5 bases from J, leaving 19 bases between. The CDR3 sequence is CASSLARGTTGDETQYF. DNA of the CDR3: TGTGCCAGCAGCTTAGCGCGGGGAACAACAGGGGACGAGACCCAGTACTTC.

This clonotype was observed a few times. The CDR3 DNA reads as TGCGCCAGCAGCTTGTCCGGCGGGGGGCACGCCTACGAGCAGTACTTC. Residues: CASSLSGGGHAYEQYF. The chain uses TRBV5-1 and TRBJ2-7, with TRBD2 identical over 8 bases. This CDR3 has 16 amino acids. Losses at the gene ends were 1 base for V and 2 bases for J; bases not matched to a gene: 8. Per germline, CDR1 SGHRS and CDR2 YFSETQ. The full variable domain, with the rest looked up from reference TRBV5-1 and TRBJ2-7, is KAGVTQTPRYLIKTRGQQVTLSCSPISGHRSVSWYQQTPGQGLQFLFEYFSETQRNKGNFPGRFSGRQFSNSRSEMNVSTLELGDSALYLCASSLSGGGHAYEQYFGPGTRLTVT.

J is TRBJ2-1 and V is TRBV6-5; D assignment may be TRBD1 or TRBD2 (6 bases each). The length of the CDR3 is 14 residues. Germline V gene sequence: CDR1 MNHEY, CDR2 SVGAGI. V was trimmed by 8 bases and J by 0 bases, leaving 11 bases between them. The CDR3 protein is CASGGLSSYNEQFF. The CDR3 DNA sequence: TGTGCCAGCGGGGGGCTGAGCTCCTACAATGAGCAGTTCTTC.

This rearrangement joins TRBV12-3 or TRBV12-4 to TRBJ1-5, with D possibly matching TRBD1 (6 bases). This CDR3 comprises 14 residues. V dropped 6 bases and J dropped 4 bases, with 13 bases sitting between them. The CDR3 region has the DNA TGTGCCAGCAGACTCGGACAGACTAATCAGCCCCAGCATTTT. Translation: CASRLGQTNQPQHF.

The DNA for the CDR3 is TGCAGCGTTGTTGGGGGGGCGTCATATGGCTACACCTTC. It is translated as CSVVGGASYGYTF. This chain uses TRBV29-1 with TRBJ1-2; TRBD1 might be the D (6 bases). The V gene lost 4 bases and the J gene lost 5 bases, with 14 bases spanning the gap. The CDR3 covers 13 residues. Germline V gene sequence: CDR1 SQVTM, CDR2 ANQGSEA. The variable domain in full, with the rest retrieved from reference TRBV29-1 and TRBJ1-2, is SAVISQKPSRDICQRGTSLTIQCQVDSQVTMMFWYRQQPGQSLTLIATANQGSEATYESGFVIDKFPISRPNLTFSTLTVSNMSPEDSSIYLCSVVGGASYGYTFGSGTRLTVV.

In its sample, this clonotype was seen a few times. In nucleotides, the CDR3 is TGTGCCAGCAGCTTAGGGGTCAGGTCCTCCTACGAGCAGTACTTC. It codes for CASSLGVRSSYEQYF. The V gene is TRBV7-9, the J gene TRBJ2-7; D uncertain. V was trimmed by 1 base and J by 0 bases, leaving 10 bases between them. Germline-derived CDR1 and CDR2 are SEHNR and FQNEAQ (reference sequence). This CDR3 has 15 amino acids. Full variable domain (rest looked up from reference TRBV7-9 and TRBJ2-7): DTGVSQNPRHKITKRGQNVTFRCDPISEHNRLYWYRQTLGQGPEFLTYFQNEAQLEKSRLLSDRFSAERPKGSFSTLEIQRTEQGDSAMYLCASSLGVRSSYEQYFGPGTRLTVT.

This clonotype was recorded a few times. CDR3 in DNA: TGCGCCAGCAGCGAGGACTTGATGGAGAGGTTCTTC. This translates into CASSEDLMERFF. The rearrangement joins TRBV5-1 to TRBJ2-1; tentatively, D is TRBD2 (5 bases). Trimming cost V 4 bases and J 15 bases, with 17 bases left between them. Germline V lookup: CDR1 SGHRS, CDR2 YFSETQ. This CDR3 spans 12 amino acids.

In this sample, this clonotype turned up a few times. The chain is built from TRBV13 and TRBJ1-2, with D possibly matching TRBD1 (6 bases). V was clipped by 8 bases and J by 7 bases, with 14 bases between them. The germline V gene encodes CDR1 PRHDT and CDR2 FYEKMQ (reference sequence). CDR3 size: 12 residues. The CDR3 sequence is CASGSGGGGYTF. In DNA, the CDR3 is TGTGCCAGCGGCTCCGGAGGGGGTGGCTACACCTTC.

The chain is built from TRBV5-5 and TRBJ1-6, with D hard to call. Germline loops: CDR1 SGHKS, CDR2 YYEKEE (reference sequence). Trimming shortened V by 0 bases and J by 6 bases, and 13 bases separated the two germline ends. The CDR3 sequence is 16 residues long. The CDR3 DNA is TGTGCCAGCAGCTTGGACCGCGGGATGGGTAATTCACCCCTCCACTTT. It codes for CASSLDRGMGNSPLHF.

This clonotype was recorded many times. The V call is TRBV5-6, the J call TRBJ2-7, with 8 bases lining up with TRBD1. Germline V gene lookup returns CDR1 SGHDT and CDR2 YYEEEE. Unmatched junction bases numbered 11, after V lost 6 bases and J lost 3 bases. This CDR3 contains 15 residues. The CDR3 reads CASTGPPGTGYEQYF. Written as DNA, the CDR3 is TGTGCCAGCACCGGCCCCCCCGGGACAGGCTACGAGCAGTACTTC.

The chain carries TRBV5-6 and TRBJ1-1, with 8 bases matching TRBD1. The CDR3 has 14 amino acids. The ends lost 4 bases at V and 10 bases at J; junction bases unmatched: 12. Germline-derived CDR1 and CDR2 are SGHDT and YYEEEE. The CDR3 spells CASSRTQGASVAFF. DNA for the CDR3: TGTGCCAGCAGCCGGACCCAGGGGGCGTCGGTAGCTTTCTTT.

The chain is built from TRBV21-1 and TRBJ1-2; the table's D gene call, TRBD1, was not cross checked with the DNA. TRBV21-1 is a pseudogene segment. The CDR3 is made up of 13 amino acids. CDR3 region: CASTTGGPYGYTF. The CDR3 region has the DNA TGTGCCAGCACGACAGGGGGCCCTTATGGCTACACCTTC.

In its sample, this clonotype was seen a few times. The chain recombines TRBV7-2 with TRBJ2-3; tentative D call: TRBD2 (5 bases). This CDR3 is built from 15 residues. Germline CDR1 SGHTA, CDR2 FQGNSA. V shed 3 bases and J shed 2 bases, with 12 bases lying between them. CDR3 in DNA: TGTGCCAGCAGCTTTACTAGTGGGATCACAGATACGCAGTATTTT. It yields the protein CASSFTSGITDTQYF.